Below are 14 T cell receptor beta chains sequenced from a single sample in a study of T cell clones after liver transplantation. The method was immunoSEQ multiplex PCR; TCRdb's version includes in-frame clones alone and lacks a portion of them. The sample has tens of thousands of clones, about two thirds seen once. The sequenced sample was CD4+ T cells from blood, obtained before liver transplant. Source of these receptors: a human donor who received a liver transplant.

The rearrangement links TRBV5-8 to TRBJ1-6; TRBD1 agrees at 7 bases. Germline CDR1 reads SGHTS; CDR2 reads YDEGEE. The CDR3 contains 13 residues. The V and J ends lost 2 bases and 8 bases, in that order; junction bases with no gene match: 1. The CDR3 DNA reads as TGTGCCAGCAGCTTTGACAGGGATTCACCCCTCCACTTT. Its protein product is CASSFDRDSPLHF. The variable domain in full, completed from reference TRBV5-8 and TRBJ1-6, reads EAGVTQSPTHLIKTRGQQATLRCSPISGHTSVYWYQQALGLGLQFLLWYDEGEERNRGNFPPRFSGRQFPNYSSELNVNALELEDSALYLCASSFDRDSPLHFGNGTRLTVT.

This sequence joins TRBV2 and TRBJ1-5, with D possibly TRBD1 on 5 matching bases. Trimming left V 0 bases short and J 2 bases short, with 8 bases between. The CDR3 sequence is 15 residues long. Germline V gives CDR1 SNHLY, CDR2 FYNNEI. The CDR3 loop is CASSEATGGNQPQHF. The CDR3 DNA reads TGTGCCAGCAGTGAAGCCACAGGTGGCAATCAGCCCCAGCATTTT.

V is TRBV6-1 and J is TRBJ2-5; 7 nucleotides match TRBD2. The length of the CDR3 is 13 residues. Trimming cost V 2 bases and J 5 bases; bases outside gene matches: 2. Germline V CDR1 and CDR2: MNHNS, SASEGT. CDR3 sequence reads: CASSELGGETQYF. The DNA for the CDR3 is TGTGCCAGCAGTGAATTGGGGGGGGAGACCCAGTACTTC.

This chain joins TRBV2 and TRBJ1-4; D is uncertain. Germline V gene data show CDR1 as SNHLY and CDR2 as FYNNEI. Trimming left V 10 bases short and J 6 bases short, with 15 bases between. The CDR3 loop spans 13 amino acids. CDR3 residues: CATRRTLDEKLFF. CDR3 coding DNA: TGTGCCACCCGGAGAACTCTCGATGAAAAACTGTTTTTT.

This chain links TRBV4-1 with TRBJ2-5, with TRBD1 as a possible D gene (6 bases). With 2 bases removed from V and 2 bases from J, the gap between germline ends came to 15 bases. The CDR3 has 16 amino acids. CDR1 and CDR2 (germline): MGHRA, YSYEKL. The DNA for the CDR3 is TGCGCCAGCAGCCAAACAGGGAGTTACTCGCAAGAGACCCAGTACTTC. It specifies CASSQTGSYSQETQYF.

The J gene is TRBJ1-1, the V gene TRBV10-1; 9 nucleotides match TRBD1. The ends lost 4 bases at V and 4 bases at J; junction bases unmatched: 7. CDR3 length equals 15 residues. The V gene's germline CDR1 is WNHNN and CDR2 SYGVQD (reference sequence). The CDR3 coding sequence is TGCGCCAGCAGTGGCCAGGGACAGGGCGCCACTGAAGCTTTCTTT. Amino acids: CASSGQGQGATEAFF.

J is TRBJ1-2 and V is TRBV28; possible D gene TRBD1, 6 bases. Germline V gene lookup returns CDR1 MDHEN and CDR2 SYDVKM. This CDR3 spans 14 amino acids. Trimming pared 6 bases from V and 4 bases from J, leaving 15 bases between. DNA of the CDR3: TGTGCCAGCAGCTCAGGACAGCTACCCTATGGCTACACCTTC. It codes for CASSSGQLPYGYTF.

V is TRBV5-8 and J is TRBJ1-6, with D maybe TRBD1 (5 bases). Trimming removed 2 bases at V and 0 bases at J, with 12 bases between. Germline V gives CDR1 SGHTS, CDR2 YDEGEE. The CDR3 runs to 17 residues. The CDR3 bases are TGTGCCAGCAGCTTTGACGGGGGTAGCTCCTATAATTCACCCCTCCACTTT. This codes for CASSFDGGSSYNSPLHF.

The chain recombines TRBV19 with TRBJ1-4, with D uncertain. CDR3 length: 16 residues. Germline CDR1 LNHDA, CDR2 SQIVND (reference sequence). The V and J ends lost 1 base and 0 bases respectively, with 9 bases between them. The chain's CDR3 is CASSIVSGPTNEKLFF. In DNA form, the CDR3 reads TGTGCCAGTAGTATAGTGAGCGGTCCAACTAATGAAAAACTGTTTTTT.

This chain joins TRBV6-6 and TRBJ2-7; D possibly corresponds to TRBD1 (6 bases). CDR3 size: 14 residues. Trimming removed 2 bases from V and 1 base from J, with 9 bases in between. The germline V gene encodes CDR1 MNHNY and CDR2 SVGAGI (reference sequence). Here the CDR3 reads CASSYLRGSYEQYF. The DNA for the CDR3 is TGTGCCAGCAGTTACCTGAGGGGGTCCTACGAGCAGTACTTC.

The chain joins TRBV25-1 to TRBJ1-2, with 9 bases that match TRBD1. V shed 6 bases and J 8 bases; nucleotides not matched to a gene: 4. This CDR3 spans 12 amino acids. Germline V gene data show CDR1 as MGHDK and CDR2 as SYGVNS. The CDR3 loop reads CASRWGTGGYTF. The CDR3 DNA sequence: TGTGCCAGCAGGTGGGGGACAGGGGGCTACACCTTC.

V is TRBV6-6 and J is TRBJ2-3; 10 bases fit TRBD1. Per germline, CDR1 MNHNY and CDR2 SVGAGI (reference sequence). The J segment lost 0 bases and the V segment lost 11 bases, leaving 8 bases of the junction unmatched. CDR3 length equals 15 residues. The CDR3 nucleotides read TGTGCCTCTAAGGGACAGGGGACTAGCACAGATACGCAGTATTTT. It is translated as CASKGQGTSTDTQYF.

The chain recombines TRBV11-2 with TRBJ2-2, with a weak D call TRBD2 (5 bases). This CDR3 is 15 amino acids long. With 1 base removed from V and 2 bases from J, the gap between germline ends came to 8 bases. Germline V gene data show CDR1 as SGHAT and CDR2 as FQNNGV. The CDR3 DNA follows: TGTGCCAGCAGCTTAGGTACGGGAAACACCGGGGAGCTGTTTTTT. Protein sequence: CASSLGTGNTGELFF.

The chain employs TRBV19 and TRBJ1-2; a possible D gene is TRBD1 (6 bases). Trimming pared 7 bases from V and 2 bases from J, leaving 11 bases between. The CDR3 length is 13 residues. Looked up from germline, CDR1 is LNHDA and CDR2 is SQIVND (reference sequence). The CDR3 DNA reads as TGTGCCAGTACAGGGGATATGAACTATGGCTACACCTTC. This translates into CASTGDMNYGYTF.